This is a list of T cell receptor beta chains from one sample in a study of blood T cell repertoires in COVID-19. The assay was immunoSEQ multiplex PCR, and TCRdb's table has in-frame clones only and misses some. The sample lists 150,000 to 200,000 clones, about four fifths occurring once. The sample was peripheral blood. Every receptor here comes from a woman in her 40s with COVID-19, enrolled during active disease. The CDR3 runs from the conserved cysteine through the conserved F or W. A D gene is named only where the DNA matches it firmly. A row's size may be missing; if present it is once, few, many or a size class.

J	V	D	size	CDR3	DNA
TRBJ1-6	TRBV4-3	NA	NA	CASSQEGGSPLHF	TGCGCCAGCAGCCAAGAGGGGGGTTCACCCCTCCACTTT
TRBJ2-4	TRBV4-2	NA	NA	CASSQDRGRDIQYF	TGTGCCAGCAGCCAAGACAGGGGTAGGGACATTCAGTACTTC
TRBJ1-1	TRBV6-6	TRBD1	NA	CASSHGQGVGRRTEAFF	TGTGCCAGCAGTCATGGACAGGGGGTTGGTAGGAGAACTGAAGCTTTCTTT
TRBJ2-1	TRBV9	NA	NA	CASSPSGGTSYNEQFF	TGTGCCAGCAGCCCTTCAGGGGGGACCTCCTACAATGAGCAGTTCTTC
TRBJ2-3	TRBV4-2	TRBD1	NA	CASGDRDVTDTQYF	TGTGCCAGCGGGGACAGGGATGTCACAGATACGCAGTATTTT
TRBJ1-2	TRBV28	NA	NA	CASSDTGNYGYTF	TGTGCCAGCAGTGACACAGGAAACTATGGCTACACCTTC
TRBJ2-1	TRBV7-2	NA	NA	CASSLASLAGFF	TGTGCCAGCAGCTTAGCCAGCCTAGCCGGGTTCTTC
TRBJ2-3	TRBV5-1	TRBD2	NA	CASTPGTSGTDTQYF	TGCGCCAGCACTCCCGGGACTAGCGGAACAGATACGCAGTATTTT
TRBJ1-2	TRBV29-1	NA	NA	CSVVVQGLYGYTF	TGCAGCGTTGTAGTGCAGGGGCTATATGGCTACACCTTC
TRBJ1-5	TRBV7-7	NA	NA	CASSPRQDSNQPQHF	TGTGCCAGCAGCCCAAGACAGGATAGCAATCAGCCCCAGCATTTT
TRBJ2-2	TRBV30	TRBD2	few	CAWREIAGDTGELFF	TGTGCCTGGAGAGAGATAGCGGGAGATACCGGGGAGCTGTTTTTT
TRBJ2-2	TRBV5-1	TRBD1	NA	CASSWGTGEFGELFF	TGCGCCAGCAGCTGGGGGACAGGAGAGTTCGGGGAGCTGTTTTTT
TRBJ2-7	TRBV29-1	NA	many	CSVEGRRNEQYF	TGCAGCGTTGAGGGCAGGCGAAACGAGCAGTACTTC
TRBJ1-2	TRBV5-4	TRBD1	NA	CASSPPGQGYGYTF	TGTGCCAGCAGCCCACCGGGACAGGGTTATGGCTACACCTTC
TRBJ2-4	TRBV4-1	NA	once	CASSQDMTFQYF	TGCGCCAGCAGCCAAGATATGACTTTCCAGTACTTC
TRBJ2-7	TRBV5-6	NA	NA	CASSFLDYYEQYF	TGTGCCAGCAGCTTCCTGGACTACTACGAGCAGTACTTC
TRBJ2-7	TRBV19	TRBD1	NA	CASSIAGTGGSYEQYF	TGTGCCAGTAGTATCGCCGGGACAGGGGGCTCCTACGAGCAGTACTTC
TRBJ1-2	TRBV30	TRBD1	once	CAWSPDRLNTF	TGTGCCTGGAGTCCGGACAGGTTAAACACCTTC
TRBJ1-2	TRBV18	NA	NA	CASSPGPREDGYTF	TGTGCCAGCTCACCCGGACCCCGGGAGGATGGCTACACCTTC
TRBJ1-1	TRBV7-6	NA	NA	CASSLWGGTEDTEAFF	TGTGCCAGCAGCTTATGGGGGGGCACTGAGGACACTGAAGCTTTCTTT
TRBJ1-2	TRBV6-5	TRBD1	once	CASSLHGGQVYGYTF	TGTGCCAGCAGCCTCCACGGGGGACAGGTATATGGCTACACCTTC
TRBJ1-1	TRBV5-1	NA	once	CASSLEGQGTEAFF	TGCGCCAGCAGCTTGGAGGGGCAGGGCACTGAAGCTTTCTTT
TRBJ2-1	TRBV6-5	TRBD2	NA	CASRAGGDYNEQFF	TGTGCCAGCAGGGCGGGAGGGGACTACAATGAGCAGTTCTTC
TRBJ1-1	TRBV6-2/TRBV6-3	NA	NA	CASSNGWSTEAFF	TGTGCCAGCAGCAACGGGTGGTCCACTGAAGCTTTCTTT
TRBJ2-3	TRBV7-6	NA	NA	CASSLPQSTDTQYF	TGTGCCAGCAGCTTACCCCAAAGCACAGATACGCAGTATTTT
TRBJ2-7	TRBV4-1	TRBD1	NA	CASSQVPGQGPYEQYF	TGCGCCAGCAGCCAAGTCCCAGGACAGGGACCCTACGAGCAGTACTTC
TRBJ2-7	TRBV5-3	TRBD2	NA	CARSPGLAGGPGYEQYF	TGTGCCAGAAGCCCGGGACTAGCGGGAGGGCCCGGCTACGAGCAGTACTTC
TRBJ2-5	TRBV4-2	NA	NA	CASSQSLAPETQYF	TGTGCCAGCAGCCAGAGTCTAGCGCCAGAGACCCAGTACTTC
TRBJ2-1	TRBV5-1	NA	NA	CASSLGQNYNEQFF	TGCGCCAGCAGCTTGGGGCAGAATTACAATGAGCAGTTCTTC
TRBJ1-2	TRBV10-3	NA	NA	CAITINGDYGYTF	TGTGCCATCACTATCAACGGGGACTATGGCTACACCTTC
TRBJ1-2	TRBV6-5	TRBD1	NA	CASSYPTGGGLDGYTF	TGTGCCAGCAGTTACCCAACAGGGGGGGGTCTGGACGGCTACACCTTC